A selection of T cell receptor beta chains follows, all from one sample in a study of shared clonotypes between healthy human individuals. The data were produced by immunoSEQ multiplex PCR, yet TCRdb's version contains in-frame clones alone and is incomplete. This sample has about 2.4 million clones, with 80% to 95% found just once. The material sequenced was naive CD4+ T cells from PBMCs. Source of these receptors: a young man in good health. Some clones in this sample may be carry-over from other donors' samples. Each CDR3 is given with its conserved first and last residue. Each record gives: clone size, D gene, V gene, J gene, CDR3 protein, CDR3 DNA. The D gene is left open where the match is weak. Expanded clones get a size class; other rows say once, few or many, or leave the size out.

abundance: NA
d_gene: TRBD1
v_gene: TRBV19
j_gene: TRBJ2-5
CDR3aa: CASSMGQGGETQYF
CDR3nt: TGTGCCAGTAGTATGGGACAGGGTGGAGAGACCCAGTACTTC

abundance: NA
d_gene: TRBD1
v_gene: TRBV15
j_gene: TRBJ2-7
CDR3aa: CATRPGQDSYEQYF
CDR3nt: TGTGCCACCAGACCGGGACAGGACTCCTACGAGCAGTACTTC

abundance: NA
d_gene: NA
v_gene: TRBV6-1
j_gene: TRBJ1-4
CDR3aa: CASSIAATNEKLFF
CDR3nt: TGTGCCAGCAGCATAGCCGCAACTAATGAAAAACTGTTTTTT

abundance: NA
d_gene: NA
v_gene: TRBV6-1
j_gene: TRBJ1-1
CDR3aa: CASSVFSAGRPMNTEAFF
CDR3nt: TGTGCCAGCAGTGTTTTTTCCGCGGGCCGCCCCATGAACACTGAAGCTTTCTTT

abundance: NA
d_gene: NA
v_gene: TRBV5-6
j_gene: TRBJ2-7
CDR3aa: CASSLRGSKGVYEQYF
CDR3nt: TGTGCCAGCAGCTTGAGGGGTTCGAAAGGAGTCTACGAGCAGTACTTC

abundance: NA
d_gene: TRBD1
v_gene: TRBV18
j_gene: TRBJ1-1
CDR3aa: CASSRADRASMNTEAFF
CDR3nt: TGTGCCAGCTCACGGGCCGACAGGGCTTCCATGAACACTGAAGCTTTCTTT

abundance: NA
d_gene: NA
v_gene: TRBV7-9
j_gene: TRBJ1-4
CDR3aa: CASSLAEAGREKLFF
CDR3nt: TGTGCCAGCAGCTTAGCGGAGGCAGGGCGAGAAAAACTGTTTTTT

abundance: NA
d_gene: TRBD2
v_gene: TRBV18
j_gene: TRBJ2-1
CDR3aa: CASLAGSSYNEQFF
CDR3nt: TGTGCCAGCCTAGCGGGAAGCTCCTACAATGAGCAGTTCTTC

abundance: NA
d_gene: TRBD2
v_gene: TRBV7-3
j_gene: TRBJ2-5
CDR3aa: CASSLTGRVGETQYF
CDR3nt: TGTGCCAGCAGCTTAACCGGGAGGGTAGGAGAGACCCAGTACTTC

abundance: few
d_gene: NA
v_gene: TRBV28
j_gene: TRBJ2-7
CDR3aa: CASSPGRSYEQYF
CDR3nt: TGTGCCAGCAGTCCGGGACGGAGCTACGAGCAGTACTTC

abundance: NA
d_gene: NA
v_gene: TRBV6-1
j_gene: TRBJ1-5
CDR3aa: CASIFSPPNQPQHF
CDR3nt: TGTGCCAGCATTTTTAGCCCACCCAATCAGCCCCAGCATTTT

abundance: once
d_gene: TRBD2
v_gene: TRBV19
j_gene: TRBJ2-2
CDR3aa: CASSRTSVGELFF
CDR3nt: TGTGCCAGTAGTAGGACTAGCGTGGGGGAGCTGTTTTTT

abundance: NA
d_gene: NA
v_gene: TRBV28
j_gene: TRBJ2-5
CDR3aa: CASSFRVWETQYF
CDR3nt: TGTGCCAGCAGTTTCAGGGTTTGGGAGACCCAGTACTTC

abundance: NA
d_gene: NA
v_gene: TRBV28
j_gene: TRBJ1-2
CDR3aa: CASQLTVYGYTF
CDR3nt: TGTGCCAGCCAGCTAACAGTCTATGGCTACACCTTC

abundance: NA
d_gene: NA
v_gene: TRBV10-3
j_gene: TRBJ2-7
CDR3aa: CAISESAYEQYF
CDR3nt: TGTGCCATCAGTGAGTCCGCCTACGAGCAGTACTTC

abundance: NA
d_gene: NA
v_gene: TRBV5-1
j_gene: TRBJ2-2
CDR3aa: CASSQQSTGELFF
CDR3nt: TGCGCCAGCAGCCAACAGTCCACCGGGGAGCTGTTTTTT

abundance: NA
d_gene: NA
v_gene: TRBV6-1
j_gene: TRBJ2-1
CDR3aa: CASSVDPSQFF
CDR3nt: TGTGCCAGCAGTGTGGACCCGTCGCAGTTCTTC

abundance: once
d_gene: NA
v_gene: TRBV6-1
j_gene: TRBJ2-3
CDR3aa: CASSESWGDTQYF
CDR3nt: TGTGCCAGCAGTGAATCGTGGGGAGATACGCAGTATTTT

abundance: NA
d_gene: NA
v_gene: TRBV5-1
j_gene: TRBJ1-2
CDR3aa: CASSLAYTGYGYTF
CDR3nt: TGCGCCAGCAGCTTGGCCTATACAGGGTATGGCTACACCTTC

abundance: NA
d_gene: NA
v_gene: TRBV5-4
j_gene: TRBJ2-1
CDR3aa: CASSYSTASYNEQFF
CDR3nt: TGTGCCAGCAGCTATTCGACGGCGTCCTACAATGAGCAGTTCTTC

abundance: NA
d_gene: TRBD1
v_gene: TRBV9
j_gene: TRBJ1-2
CDR3aa: CASSGQGAIQYGYTF
CDR3nt: TGTGCCAGCAGCGGGCAGGGGGCGATACAATATGGCTACACCTTC

abundance: few
d_gene: NA
v_gene: TRBV27
j_gene: TRBJ2-1
CDR3aa: CATMGLVGFF
CDR3nt: TGTGCCACCATGGGGCTAGTGGGGTTCTTC

abundance: few
d_gene: TRBD1
v_gene: TRBV6-5
j_gene: TRBJ2-7
CDR3aa: CASSYSDRGNEQYF
CDR3nt: TGTGCCAGCAGTTACTCAGACAGGGGAAACGAGCAGTACTTC

abundance: NA
d_gene: TRBD2
v_gene: TRBV6-6
j_gene: TRBJ2-7
CDR3aa: CASRNQGLTAYEQYF
CDR3nt: TGTGCCAGCAGGAACCAGGGACTAACCGCCTACGAGCAGTACTTC

abundance: NA
d_gene: NA
v_gene: TRBV5-4
j_gene: TRBJ2-7
CDR3aa: CASSPTGTGAYEQYF
CDR3nt: TGTGCCAGCAGTCCCACTGGAACAGGCGCCTACGAGCAGTACTTC

abundance: once
d_gene: NA
v_gene: TRBV5-1
j_gene: TRBJ2-7
CDR3aa: CASSEQVRYEQYF
CDR3nt: TGCGCCAGCAGCGAACAGGTTCGCTACGAGCAGTACTTC

abundance: NA
d_gene: TRBD2
v_gene: TRBV7-9
j_gene: TRBJ2-1
CDR3aa: CASSLGGASGIDEQFF
CDR3nt: TGTGCCAGCAGCTTAGGGGGGGCTAGCGGGATCGATGAGCAGTTCTTC

abundance: NA
d_gene: NA
v_gene: TRBV5-1
j_gene: TRBJ2-2
CDR3aa: CASSPNNTFWLNTGELFF
CDR3nt: TGCGCCAGCAGCCCTAATAACACCTTCTGGCTAAACACCGGGGAGCTGTTTTTT

abundance: NA
d_gene: TRBD1
v_gene: TRBV11-2
j_gene: TRBJ1-1
CDR3aa: CASSQDRGTLNTEAFF
CDR3nt: TGTGCCAGCAGCCAAGACAGGGGAACCCTGAACACTGAAGCTTTCTTT

abundance: NA
d_gene: NA
v_gene: TRBV10-1
j_gene: TRBJ1-2
CDR3aa: CASSEPTGKVVMSGYTF
CDR3nt: TGCGCCAGCAGTGAACCCACAGGGAAAGTGGTGATGAGCGGCTACACCTTC

abundance: once
d_gene: NA
v_gene: TRBV27
j_gene: TRBJ1-2
CDR3aa: CASSWDVGYGYTF
CDR3nt: TGTGCCAGCAGTTGGGACGTAGGTTATGGCTACACCTTC

abundance: NA
d_gene: TRBD1
v_gene: TRBV5-1
j_gene: TRBJ1-3
CDR3aa: CASSKGQGSGNTIYF
CDR3nt: TGCGCCAGCAGCAAGGGACAGGGCTCCGGAAACACCATATATTTT

abundance: NA
d_gene: NA
v_gene: TRBV7-2
j_gene: TRBJ2-4
CDR3aa: CASSLVLGIAKNIQYF
CDR3nt: TGTGCCAGCAGCTTAGTTCTGGGGATAGCCAAAAACATTCAGTACTTC

abundance: NA
d_gene: TRBD1
v_gene: TRBV28
j_gene: TRBJ2-7
CDR3aa: CASSLLPGQGTYEQYF
CDR3nt: TGTGCCAGCAGTTTACTCCCGGGACAGGGTACTTACGAGCAGTACTTC

abundance: NA
d_gene: NA
v_gene: TRBV28
j_gene: TRBJ2-7
CDR3aa: CASSLVPADEQYF
CDR3nt: TGTGCCAGCAGTTTAGTACCGGCGGACGAGCAGTACTTC

abundance: NA
d_gene: TRBD1
v_gene: TRBV30
j_gene: TRBJ2-7
CDR3aa: CAWRSGQGTPYEQYF
CDR3nt: TGTGCCTGGCGATCTGGACAGGGAACCCCCTACGAGCAGTACTTC

abundance: NA
d_gene: NA
v_gene: TRBV14
j_gene: TRBJ2-5
CDR3aa: CASSQLLATQETQYF
CDR3nt: TGTGCCAGCAGCCAACTATTGGCAACCCAAGAGACCCAGTACTTC

abundance: NA
d_gene: NA
v_gene: TRBV7-9
j_gene: TRBJ1-4
CDR3aa: CASSLGRGVGKLFF
CDR3nt: TGTGCCAGCAGCTTGGGCAGGGGAGTTGGAAAACTGTTTTTT

abundance: NA
d_gene: TRBD1
v_gene: TRBV10-3
j_gene: TRBJ1-1
CDR3aa: CAIRGDRGNTEAFF
CDR3nt: TGTGCCATCAGGGGGGACAGGGGAAACACTGAAGCTTTCTTT

abundance: NA
d_gene: NA
v_gene: TRBV10-2
j_gene: TRBJ1-2
CDR3aa: CASSDLGQLNYGYTF
CDR3nt: TGCGCCAGCAGTGACCTCGGACAGCTAAACTATGGCTACACCTTC

abundance: NA
d_gene: NA
v_gene: TRBV2
j_gene: TRBJ1-3
CDR3aa: CASRREISGNTIYF
CDR3nt: TGTGCCAGCAGGCGGGAGATCTCTGGAAACACCATATATTTT

abundance: NA
d_gene: TRBD1
v_gene: TRBV10-2
j_gene: TRBJ2-6
CDR3aa: CASRNRGSGANVLTF
CDR3nt: TGCGCCAGCAGAAACAGGGGTTCTGGGGCCAACGTCCTGACTTTC

abundance: NA
d_gene: NA
v_gene: TRBV7-3
j_gene: TRBJ2-1
CDR3aa: CASSLIGGEQFF
CDR3nt: TGTGCCAGCAGCTTAATCGGGGGCGAGCAGTTCTTC

abundance: NA
d_gene: NA
v_gene: TRBV5-4
j_gene: TRBJ2-3
CDR3aa: CASSLAAPSSTDTQYF
CDR3nt: TGTGCCAGCAGCTTGGCTGCGCCTTCTAGCACAGATACGCAGTATTTT

abundance: NA
d_gene: NA
v_gene: TRBV19
j_gene: TRBJ1-4
CDR3aa: CASSIERVGNDKLFF
CDR3nt: TGTGCCAGTAGTATAGAGCGGGTCGGCAATGACAAACTGTTTTTT

abundance: NA
d_gene: TRBD1
v_gene: TRBV6-6
j_gene: TRBJ2-1
CDR3aa: CASSAGTGIYNEQFF
CDR3nt: TGTGCCAGCAGCGCCGGGACAGGGATCTACAATGAGCAGTTCTTC

abundance: NA
d_gene: NA
v_gene: TRBV5-8
j_gene: TRBJ2-3
CDR3aa: CASSLRTGRNTQYF
CDR3nt: TGTGCCAGCAGCCTCCGAACAGGGAGAAATACGCAGTATTTT

abundance: NA
d_gene: NA
v_gene: TRBV7-2
j_gene: TRBJ2-3
CDR3aa: CASSLGRPRTADTQYF
CDR3nt: TGTGCCAGCAGCTTAGGGCGGCCTCGCACGGCAGATACGCAGTATTTT

abundance: NA
d_gene: TRBD1
v_gene: TRBV28
j_gene: TRBJ2-2
CDR3aa: CASIEGAGGELFF
CDR3nt: TGTGCCAGCATCGAGGGGGCGGGTGGGGAGCTGTTTTTT

abundance: NA
d_gene: NA
v_gene: TRBV28
j_gene: TRBJ2-7
CDR3aa: CASSLASLGYEQYF
CDR3nt: TGTGCCAGCAGTTTAGCGAGTTTGGGCTACGAGCAGTACTTC